This T cell receptor (beta chain) emerged from a study of blood T cell repertoires in COVID-19. Study-level background: PBMCs, B-cell-depleted T cells, or T cells provided the cDNA or gDNA that made up the material.

V dropped 1 base and J dropped 6 bases, with 24 bases sitting between them. Germline lookup yields CDR1 GTSNPN and CDR2 SVGIG (reference sequence). The CDR3 has 17 amino acids. Methods used by the authors: Cell counts per sample came from amplifying reference gene primers. Assay: immunoSEQ multiplex PCR; the TCRdb copy retains only in-frame clones and omits some. V, J and clone size are those of that table, while D and trimming were read from the DNA. The sample contains about 180,000 clones, more than 85% of which appear only once. The chain has TRBV30 and TRBJ1-2, with a weak D call TRBD1 (6 bases). Sequencing was carried out using peripheral blood. The TCR was taken from a woman aged 25 to 39 with active or convalescent COVID-19. The chain's CDR3 is CAWSGGTRTPRGDGYTF. The CDR3 DNA is TGTGCCTGGAGTGGGGGGACAAGGACACCTCGTGGTGATGGCTACACCTTC.